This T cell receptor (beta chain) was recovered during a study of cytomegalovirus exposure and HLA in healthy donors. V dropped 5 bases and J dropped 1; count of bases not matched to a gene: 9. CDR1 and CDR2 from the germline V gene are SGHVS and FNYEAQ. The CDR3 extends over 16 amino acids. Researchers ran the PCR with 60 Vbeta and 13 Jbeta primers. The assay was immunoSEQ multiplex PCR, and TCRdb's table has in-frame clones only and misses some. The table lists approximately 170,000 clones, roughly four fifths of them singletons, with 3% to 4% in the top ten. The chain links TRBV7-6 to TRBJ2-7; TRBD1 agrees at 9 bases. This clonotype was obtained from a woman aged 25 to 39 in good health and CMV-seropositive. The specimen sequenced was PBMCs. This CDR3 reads CASSHSRQGGSYEQYF. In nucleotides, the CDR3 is TGTGCCAGCAGCCACTCTAGACAGGGGGGGTCCTACGAGCAGTACTTC.